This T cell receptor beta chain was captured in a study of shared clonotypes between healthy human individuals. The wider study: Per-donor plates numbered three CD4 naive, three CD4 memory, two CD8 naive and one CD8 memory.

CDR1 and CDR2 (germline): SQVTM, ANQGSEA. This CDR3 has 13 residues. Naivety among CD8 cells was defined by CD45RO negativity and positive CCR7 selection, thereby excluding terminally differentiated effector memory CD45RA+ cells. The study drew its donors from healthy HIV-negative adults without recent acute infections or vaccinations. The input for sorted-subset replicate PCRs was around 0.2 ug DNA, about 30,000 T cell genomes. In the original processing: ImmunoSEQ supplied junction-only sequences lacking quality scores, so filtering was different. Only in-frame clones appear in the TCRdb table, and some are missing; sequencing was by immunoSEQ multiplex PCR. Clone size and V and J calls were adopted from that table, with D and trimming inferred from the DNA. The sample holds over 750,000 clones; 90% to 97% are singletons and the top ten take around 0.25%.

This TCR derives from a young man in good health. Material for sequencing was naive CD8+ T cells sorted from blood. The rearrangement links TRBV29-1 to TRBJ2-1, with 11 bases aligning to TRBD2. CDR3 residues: CRAGLAVYNEQFF. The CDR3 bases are TGCAGGGCGGGACTAGCGGTATACAATGAGCAGTTCTTC.